These 8 T cell receptor beta chains were all obtained from the same sample, sequenced in a study of CD8+ T cells in alopecia areata. RNA extraction and reverse transcription yielded cDNA as sequencing template. Only in-frame clones appear in the TCRdb table, and some are missing; sequencing was by immunoSEQ multiplex PCR. The data hold 200,000 to 250,000 clones, with around 62% observed a single time. The sequenced sample was CD4+ T cells sorted from blood, obtained at week 0. These receptors were obtained from a human donor with alopecia areata.

The genes are TRBV30 and TRBJ2-2; 13 nucleotides match TRBD2. The germline V gene has CDR1 GTSNPN and CDR2 SVGIG (reference sequence). This CDR3 is 20 amino acids long. The J segment lost 5 bases and the V segment lost 4 bases, leaving 19 bases of the junction unmatched. The CDR3 DNA reads as TGTGCCTGGACCCTCTTACTACTAGCGGGAGGGCATCCCAGAACCGGGGAGCTGTTTTTT. Translating it yields CAWTLLLLAGGHPRTGELFF.

The table lists this clone with a count of one. A much larger clone is a single base away; this may be a read error. The sample carries other DNA sequences with the same CDR3. The chain recombines TRBV10-3 with TRBJ2-3; D unresolved. The length of the CDR3 is 11 residues. V lost 5 bases, J lost 0 bases, and 0 bases lay in between. The germline gives CDR1 ENHRY, CDR2 SYGVKD. CDR3 nucleotides: TGTGCCATCAGTAGCACAGATACGCAGTATTTT. It yields the protein CAISSTDTQYF.

V usage is TRBV29-1 and J usage is TRBJ1-4; the match to TRBD1 covers 9 bases. This CDR3 spans 17 amino acids. In germline, CDR1 is SQVTM, CDR2 ANQGSEA. V lost 1 base to trimming and J lost 0 bases; unmatched junction nucleotides: 6. The CDR3 protein is CSVEVWGQGTTNEKLFF. CDR3 sequence (DNA): TGCAGCGTTGAAGTCTGGGGACAGGGAACAACTAATGAAAAACTGTTTTTT.

This clone has just a few counts. The chain employs TRBV5-5 and TRBJ1-6; possible D gene TRBD1, 6 bases. The CDR3 length is 11 residues. V was pared by 0 bases and J by 16 bases, with 8 bases between. Germline values: CDR1 SGHKS, CDR2 YYEKEE (reference sequence). CDR3 in amino acids: CASSLDRALHF. CDR3 coding DNA: TGTGCCAGCAGCTTGGACAGGGCTCTCCACTTT.

This chain uses TRBV5-1 with TRBJ2-5, with D unclear. V was shortened by 4 bases and J by 5 bases, with 9 bases between the two germline ends. Germline V gene sequence: CDR1 SGHRS, CDR2 YFSETQ. The CDR3 loop spans 12 amino acids. For the CDR3, the DNA is TGCGCCAGCAGCCTCGCTTGGGAGACCCAGTACTTC. Translating it yields CASSLAWETQYF.

This rearrangement joins TRBV25-1 to TRBJ1-4, with a tentative D call TRBD1 (5 bases). This CDR3 region has 16 residues. Germline assignment: CDR1 MGHDK and CDR2 SYGVNS. Trimming pared 2 bases from V and 7 bases from J, leaving 17 bases between. In nucleotides, the CDR3 is TGTGCCAGCAGTGAACCCGCGGGGGTCGGTCGTGAAAAACTGTTTTTT. This sequence encodes CASSEPAGVGREKLFF.

The chain is built from TRBV29-1 and TRBJ1-2, with TRBD1 matching over 7 bases. Trimming took 2 bases from V and 2 from J; bases not matched to a gene: 8. This CDR3 spans 15 amino acids. In germline, CDR1 is SQVTM, CDR2 ANQGSEA. The CDR3 sequence: CSVERANRGNYGYTF. In nucleotides, the CDR3 is TGCAGCGTTGAACGAGCCAACAGGGGAAACTATGGCTACACCTTC.

In this sample, this clone turned up once. The chain carries TRBV28 and TRBJ1-2; 8 nucleotides align to TRBD1. With 7 bases clipped from V and 0 bases from J, the junction kept 10 bases outside the gene matches. The length of the CDR3 is 16 residues. Germline CDR1 reads MDHEN; CDR2 reads SYDVKM. This chain's CDR3 is CASTIGQGRPNYGYTF. Here the CDR3 DNA reads TGTGCCAGCACCATCGGACAGGGACGACCTAACTATGGCTACACCTTC.